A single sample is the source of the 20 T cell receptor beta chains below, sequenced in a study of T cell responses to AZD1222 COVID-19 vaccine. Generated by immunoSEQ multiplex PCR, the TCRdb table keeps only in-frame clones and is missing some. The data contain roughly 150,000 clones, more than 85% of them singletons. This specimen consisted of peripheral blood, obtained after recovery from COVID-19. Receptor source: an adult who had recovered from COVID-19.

The CDR3, as DNA: TGTGCCAGCAGCACCTACGAGCGGGGGCCCAGGGACGAGCAGTACTTC. This sequence encodes CASSTYERGPRDEQYF. The chain is built from TRBV11-2 and TRBJ2-7; 8 bases fit TRBD2. Germline lookup yields CDR1 SGHAT and CDR2 FQNNGV. Unmatched junction bases numbered 14, after V lost 5 bases and J lost 5 bases. CDR3 length equals 16 residues.

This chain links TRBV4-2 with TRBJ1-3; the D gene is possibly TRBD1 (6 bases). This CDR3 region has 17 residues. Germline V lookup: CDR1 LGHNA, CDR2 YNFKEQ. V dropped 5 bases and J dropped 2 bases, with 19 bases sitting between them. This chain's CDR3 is CASSKGHGRAAGNTIYF. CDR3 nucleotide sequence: TGTGCCAGCAGCAAGGGACACGGGAGGGCGGCTGGAAACACCATATATTTT.

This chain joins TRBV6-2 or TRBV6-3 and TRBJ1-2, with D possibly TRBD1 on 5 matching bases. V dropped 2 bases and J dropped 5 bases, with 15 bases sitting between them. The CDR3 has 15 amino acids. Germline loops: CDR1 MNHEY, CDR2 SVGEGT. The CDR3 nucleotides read TGTGCCAGCAGTTACCGGACCGCCAGGGCATATGGCTACACCTTC. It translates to CASSYRTARAYGYTF.

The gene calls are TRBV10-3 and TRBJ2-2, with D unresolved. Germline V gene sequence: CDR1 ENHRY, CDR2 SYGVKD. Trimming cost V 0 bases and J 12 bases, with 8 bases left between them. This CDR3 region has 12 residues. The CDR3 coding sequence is TGTGCCATCAGTGAGTCGGTAGAGAAGCTGTTTTTT. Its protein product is CAISESVEKLFF.

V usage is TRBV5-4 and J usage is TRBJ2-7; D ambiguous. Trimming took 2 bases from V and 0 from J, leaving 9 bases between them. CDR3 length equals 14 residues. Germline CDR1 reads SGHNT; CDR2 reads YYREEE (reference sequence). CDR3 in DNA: TGTGCCAGCAGCTTAGACCGTAGCTCCTACGAGCAGTACTTC. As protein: CASSLDRSSYEQYF. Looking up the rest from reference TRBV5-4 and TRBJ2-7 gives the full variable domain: ETGVTQSPTHLIKTRGQQVTLRCSSQSGHNTVSWYQQALGQGPQFIFQYYREEENGRGNFPPRFSGLQFPNYSSELNVNALELDDSALYLCASSLDRSSYEQYFGPGTRLTVT.

CDR3 protein: CASSSGQVNTEAFF. The CDR3 nucleotides read TGCGCCAGCAGCTCAGGACAAGTGAACACTGAAGCTTTCTTT. The chain joins TRBV5-1 to TRBJ1-1, with D possibly being TRBD1 (5 bases). Trimming took off 3 bases at V and 0 bases at J, with 9 bases between the two ends. CDR3 length: 14 residues. Per the germline V gene, CDR1 is SGHRS and CDR2 is YFSETQ.

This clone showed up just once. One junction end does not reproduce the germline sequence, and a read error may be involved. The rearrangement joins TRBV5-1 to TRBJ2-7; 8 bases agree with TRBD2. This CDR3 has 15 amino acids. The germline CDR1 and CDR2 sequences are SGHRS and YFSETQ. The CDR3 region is CASSLAAGELSMLHF. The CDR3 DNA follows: TGCGCCAGCAGCTTGGCAGCGGGGGAGCTTAGTATGCTGCACTTC.

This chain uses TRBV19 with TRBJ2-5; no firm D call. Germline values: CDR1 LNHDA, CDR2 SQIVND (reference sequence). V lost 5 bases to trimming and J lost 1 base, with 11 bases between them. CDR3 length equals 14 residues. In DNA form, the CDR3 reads TGTGCCAGTAGTGTCCAGAACCTCCAAGAGACCCAGTACTTC. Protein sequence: CASSVQNLQETQYF. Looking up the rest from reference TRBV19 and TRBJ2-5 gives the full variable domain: DGGITQSPKYLFRKEGQNVTLSCEQNLNHDAMYWYRQDPGQGLRLIYYSQIVNDFQKGDIAEGYSVSREKKESFPLTVTSAQKNPTAFYLCASSVQNLQETQYFGPGTRLLVL.

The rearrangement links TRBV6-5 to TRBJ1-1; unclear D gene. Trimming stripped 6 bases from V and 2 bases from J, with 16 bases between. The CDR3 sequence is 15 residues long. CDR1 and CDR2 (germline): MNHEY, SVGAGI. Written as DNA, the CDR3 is TGTGCCAGCAGCCCCTTGACGGCGCTCAACACTGAAGCTTTCTTT. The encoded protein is CASSPLTALNTEAFF.

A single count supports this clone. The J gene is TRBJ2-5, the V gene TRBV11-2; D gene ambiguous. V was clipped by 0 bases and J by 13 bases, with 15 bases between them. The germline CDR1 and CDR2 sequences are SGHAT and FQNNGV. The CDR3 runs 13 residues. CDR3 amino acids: CASSLDLEERRYF. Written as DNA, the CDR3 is TGTGCCAGCAGCTTAGATCTGGAAGAAAGGCGGTACTTC.

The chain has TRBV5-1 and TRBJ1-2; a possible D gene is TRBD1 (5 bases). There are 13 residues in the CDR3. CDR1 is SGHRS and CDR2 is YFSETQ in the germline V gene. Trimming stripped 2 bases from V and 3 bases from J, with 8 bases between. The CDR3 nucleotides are TGCGCCAGCAGCTTCTCACAGGACTATGGCTACACCTTC. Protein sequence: CASSFSQDYGYTF.

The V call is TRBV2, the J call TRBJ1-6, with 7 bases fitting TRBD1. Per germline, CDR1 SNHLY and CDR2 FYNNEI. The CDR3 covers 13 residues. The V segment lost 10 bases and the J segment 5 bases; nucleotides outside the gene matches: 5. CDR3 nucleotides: TGTGCCACCATGGGACAGCATAATTCACCCCTCCACTTT. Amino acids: CATMGQHNSPLHF.

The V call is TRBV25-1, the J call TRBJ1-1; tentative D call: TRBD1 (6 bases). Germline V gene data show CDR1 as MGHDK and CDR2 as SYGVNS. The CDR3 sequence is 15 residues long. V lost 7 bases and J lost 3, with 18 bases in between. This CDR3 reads CASIPSRGEYTEAFF. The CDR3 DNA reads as TGTGCCAGCATCCCCTCGAGGGGGGAATACACTGAAGCTTTCTTT.

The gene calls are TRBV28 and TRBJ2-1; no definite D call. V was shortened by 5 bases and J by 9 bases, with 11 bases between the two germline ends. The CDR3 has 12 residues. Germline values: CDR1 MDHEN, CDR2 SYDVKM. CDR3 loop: CASSLARLEQFF. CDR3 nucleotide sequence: TGTGCCAGCAGTCTCGCCCGACTTGAGCAGTTCTTC.

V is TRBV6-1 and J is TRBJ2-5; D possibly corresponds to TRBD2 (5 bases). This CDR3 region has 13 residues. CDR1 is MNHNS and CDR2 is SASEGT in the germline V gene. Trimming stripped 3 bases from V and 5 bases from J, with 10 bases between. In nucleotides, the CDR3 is TGTGCCAGCAGTGAGTCGGGAAGGGAGACCCAGTACTTC. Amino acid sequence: CASSESGRETQYF.

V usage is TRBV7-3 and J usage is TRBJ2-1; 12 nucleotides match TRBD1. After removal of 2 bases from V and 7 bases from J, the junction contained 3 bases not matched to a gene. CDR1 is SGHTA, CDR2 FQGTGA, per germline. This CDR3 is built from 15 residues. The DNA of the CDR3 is TGTGCCAGCAGCTTAGGGACAGGGGGCGGGAATGAGCAGTTCTTC. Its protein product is CASSLGTGGGNEQFF.

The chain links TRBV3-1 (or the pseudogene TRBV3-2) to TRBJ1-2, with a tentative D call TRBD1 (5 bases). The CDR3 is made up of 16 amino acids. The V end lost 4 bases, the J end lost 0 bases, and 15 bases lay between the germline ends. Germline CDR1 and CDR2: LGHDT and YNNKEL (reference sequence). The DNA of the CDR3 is TGTGCCAGCAGCCTTCTGACCGGGACCGCTAACTATGGCTACACCTTC. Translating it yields CASSLLTGTANYGYTF.

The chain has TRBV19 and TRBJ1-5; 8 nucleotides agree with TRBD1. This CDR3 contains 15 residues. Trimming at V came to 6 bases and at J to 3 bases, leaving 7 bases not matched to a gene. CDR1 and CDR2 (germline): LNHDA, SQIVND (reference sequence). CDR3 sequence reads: CASRPRRGPNQPQHF. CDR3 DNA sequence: TGTGCCAGTAGGCCACGCAGGGGGCCCAATCAGCCCCAGCATTTT.

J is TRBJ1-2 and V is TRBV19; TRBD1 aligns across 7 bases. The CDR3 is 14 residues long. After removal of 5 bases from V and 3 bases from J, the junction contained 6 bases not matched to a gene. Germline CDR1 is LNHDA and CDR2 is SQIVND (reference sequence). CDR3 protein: CASSAPGQHYGYTF. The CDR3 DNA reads TGTGCCAGTAGTGCACCGGGACAGCACTATGGCTACACCTTC. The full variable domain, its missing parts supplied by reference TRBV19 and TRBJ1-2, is DGGITQSPKYLFRKEGQNVTLSCEQNLNHDAMYWYRQDPGQGLRLIYYSQIVNDFQKGDIAEGYSVSREKKESFPLTVTSAQKNPTAFYLCASSAPGQHYGYTFGSGTRLTVV.

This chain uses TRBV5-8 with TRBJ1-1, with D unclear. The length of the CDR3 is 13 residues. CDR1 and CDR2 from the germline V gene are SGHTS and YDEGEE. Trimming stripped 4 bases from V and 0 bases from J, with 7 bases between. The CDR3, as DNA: TGTGCCAGCAGCGTAACCCTGAACACTGAAGCTTTCTTT. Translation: CASSVTLNTEAFF.